This T cell receptor (beta chain) was recorded in a study of blood T cell repertoires in COVID-19. Germline values: CDR1 MGHRA, CDR2 YSYEKL. There are 16 residues in the CDR3. J was trimmed by 3 bases and V by 1 base; bases with no gene match: 3. Study processing details: Counts of nucleated cells, estimated from reference gene primer amplification, were obtained. The method was immunoSEQ multiplex PCR; TCRdb's version includes in-frame clones alone and lacks a portion of them. V, J and clone size reflect that table, while D and trimming were determined from the DNA. The profile shows roughly 200,000 clones, more than 80% of them singletons.

The chain joins TRBV4-1 to TRBJ2-5; 12 bases map to TRBD2. The TCR comes from a woman aged 30 to 39 with COVID-19, enrolled during active disease. The sequencing input was peripheral blood. The CDR3 DNA reads TGCGCCAGCAGCCAAGTACTAGCGGGGGGAAAAGAGACCCAGTACTTC. This encodes CASSQVLAGGKETQYF.